This TCR beta chain was retrieved from a study of Graves' ophthalmopathy and Graves' hyperthyroidism. This clonotype was recorded at least ten times. The authors amplified TCR beta CDR3 regions from RNA transcripts. HTBI-primed RT-PCR formed the first round, and a multiplex PCR formed the second. One entry per CDR3 protein results from TCRdb running MiXCR on the multiplex PCR reads. Of fewer than 400,000 distinct CDR3 sequences listed, roughly 18% are singletons. The length of the CDR3 is 14 residues. The germline gives CDR1 SGHDT, CDR2 YYEEEE. J gave up 5 bases and V 1 base, and 5 bases lay outside the gene matches.

The sequencing sample was made of peripheral blood. The receptor comes from a woman between 18 and 29 years old with Graves' ophthalmopathy. V gene TRBV5-6 combines with J gene TRBJ1-2, with 7 bases that match TRBD1. CDR3 DNA sequence: TGTGCCAGCAGCTTGCAGGGGGAGCTATATGGCTACACCTTC. It translates to CASSLQGELYGYTF.